The present T cell receptor beta chain was sequenced within a study of blood T cell repertoires in COVID-19. Clones were read by immunoSEQ multiplex PCR, and TCRdb kept only the in-frame ones, dropping some. The profile shows more than 85,000 clones, 70% to 85% of them singletons. This CDR3 comprises 16 residues. Trimming pared 0 bases from V and 8 bases from J, leaving 14 bases between. CDR1 is SGHVS and CDR2 is FNYEAQ in the germline V gene. The rearrangement links TRBV7-6 to TRBJ1-6; the D gene is possibly TRBD1 (5 bases). This clonotype was obtained from a man between 65 and 85 years old with acute or convalescent COVID-19. The sample consisted of peripheral blood. The CDR3 sequence is CASSLAGSGIDSPLHF. CDR3 DNA: TGTGCCAGCAGCTTAGCGGGCTCAGGGATTGATTCACCCCTCCACTTT.